This T cell receptor beta chain was obtained from a study of tumor-infiltrating lymphocytes in primary liver carcinoma. Germline V gene sequence: CDR1 SEHNR, CDR2 FQNEAQ (reference sequence). This CDR3 has 12 amino acids. Starting from 500 ng of total RNA, TCR beta cDNA was produced with a primer in the constant region. For TCR beta, libraries were produced by three nested multiplex PCR rounds using slightly modified ARM-PCR. Running ten to eleven cycles apiece, the first two PCR rounds relied on TRBV1-TRBV30 forward primers together with a C-beta reverse primer. TCRdb ran MiXCR on the multiplex PCR reads and lists one entry per CDR3 protein. The sample records tens of thousands of distinct CDR3 sequences, 76% being singletons. Unsorted bulk tissue of roughly 20-31 mg yielded co-extracted RNA and DNA. Resecting the tumor surgically was how the patients' primary liver carcinoma was treated. A note on this clonotype: One junction end does not reproduce the germline sequence, and a read error may be involved.

This chain uses TRBV7-9 with TRBJ2-7, with no clear D. Sequencing input: liver tumor tissue from sampling region 5. The subset here: tumor region T5, tumor centre. This TCR was recovered from a man aged 35-49 years with primary liver carcinoma and hepatitis B virus infection. The CDR3 coding sequence is TGTGTCAGCAGCGAACAGAACTACAAGCAGTACTTC. It yields the protein CVSSEQNYKQYF.